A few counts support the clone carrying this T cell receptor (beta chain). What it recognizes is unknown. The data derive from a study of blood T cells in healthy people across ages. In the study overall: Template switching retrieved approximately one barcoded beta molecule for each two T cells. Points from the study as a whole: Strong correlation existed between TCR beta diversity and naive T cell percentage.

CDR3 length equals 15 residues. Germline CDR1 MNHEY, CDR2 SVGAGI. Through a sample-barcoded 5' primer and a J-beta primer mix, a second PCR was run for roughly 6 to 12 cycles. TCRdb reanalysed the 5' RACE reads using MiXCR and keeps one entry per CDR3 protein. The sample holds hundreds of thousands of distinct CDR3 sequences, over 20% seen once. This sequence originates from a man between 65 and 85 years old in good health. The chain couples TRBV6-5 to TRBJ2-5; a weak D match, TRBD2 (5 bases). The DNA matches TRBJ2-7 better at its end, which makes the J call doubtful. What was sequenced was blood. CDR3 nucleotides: TGTGCCAGCACACGACTCGAGGGCCGGAACTACGAGCAGTACTTC. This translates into CASTRLEGRNYEQYF.